This TCR beta chain was sequenced in a study of T cells after yellow fever vaccination. Study summary: SMART-Seq v4 Ultra Low Input prepared libraries from low-cell fractions.

After removal of 5 bases from V and 8 bases from J, the junction contained 13 bases not matched to a gene. Germline V gene sequence: CDR1 LGHNT, CDR2 FRNRAP. The CDR3 length is 16 residues. This clonotype was found a few times. No antigen is known for it. TCRdb reprocessed the 5' RACE reads via MiXCR and lists one record per CDR3 protein. The sample comprises 200,000 to 250,000 distinct CDR3 sequences, roughly 7.2% of which are singletons, and about 0.9% rests with the top ten. Notes on the study in general: Faster peaking, at day 5 versus 15, marked a secondary response that was weaker.

This clonotype originated in a young man who received the YFV17D yellow fever vaccine. The material was CD4+ T cells sorted from PBMCs, obtained 15 days after the yellow fever booster vaccination. The chain is built from TRBV12-5 and TRBJ2-1, with 9 bases identical to TRBD1. In DNA, the CDR3 is TGTGCTAGTGGTACCAAGACAGGGGGGATCGTGGATGAGCAGTTCTTC. Protein: CASGTKTGGIVDEQFF.